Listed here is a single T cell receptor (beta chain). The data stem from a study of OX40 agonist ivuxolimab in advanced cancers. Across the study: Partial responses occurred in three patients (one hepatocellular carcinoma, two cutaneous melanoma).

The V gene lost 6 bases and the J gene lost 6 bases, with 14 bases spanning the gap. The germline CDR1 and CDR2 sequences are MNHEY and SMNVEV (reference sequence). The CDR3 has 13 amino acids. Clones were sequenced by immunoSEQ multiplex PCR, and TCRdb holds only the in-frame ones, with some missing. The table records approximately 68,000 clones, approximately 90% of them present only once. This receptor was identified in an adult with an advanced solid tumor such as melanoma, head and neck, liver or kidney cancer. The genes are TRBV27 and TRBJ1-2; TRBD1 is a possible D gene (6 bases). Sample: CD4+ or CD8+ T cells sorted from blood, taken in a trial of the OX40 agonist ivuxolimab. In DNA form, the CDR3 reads TGTGCCAGCAGCTCTTACAGGGAACATGGCTACACCTTC. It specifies CASSSYREHGYTF.